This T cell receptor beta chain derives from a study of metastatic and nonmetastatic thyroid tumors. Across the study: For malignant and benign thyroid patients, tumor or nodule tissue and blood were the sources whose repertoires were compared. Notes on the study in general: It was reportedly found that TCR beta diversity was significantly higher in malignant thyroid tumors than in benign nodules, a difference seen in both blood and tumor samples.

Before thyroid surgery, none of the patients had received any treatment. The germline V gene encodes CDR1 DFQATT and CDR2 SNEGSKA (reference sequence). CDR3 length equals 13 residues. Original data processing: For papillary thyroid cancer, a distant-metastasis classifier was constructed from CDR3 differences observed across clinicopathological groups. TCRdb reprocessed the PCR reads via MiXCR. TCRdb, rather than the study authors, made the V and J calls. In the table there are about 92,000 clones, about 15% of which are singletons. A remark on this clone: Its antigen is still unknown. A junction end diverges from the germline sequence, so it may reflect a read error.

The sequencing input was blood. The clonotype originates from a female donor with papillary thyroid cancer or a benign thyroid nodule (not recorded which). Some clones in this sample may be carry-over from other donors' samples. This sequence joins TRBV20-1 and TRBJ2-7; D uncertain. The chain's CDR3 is CSARQSSTYEQHF. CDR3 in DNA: TGCAGTGCTAGGCAGAGCAGTACCTACGAGCAGCACTTC.